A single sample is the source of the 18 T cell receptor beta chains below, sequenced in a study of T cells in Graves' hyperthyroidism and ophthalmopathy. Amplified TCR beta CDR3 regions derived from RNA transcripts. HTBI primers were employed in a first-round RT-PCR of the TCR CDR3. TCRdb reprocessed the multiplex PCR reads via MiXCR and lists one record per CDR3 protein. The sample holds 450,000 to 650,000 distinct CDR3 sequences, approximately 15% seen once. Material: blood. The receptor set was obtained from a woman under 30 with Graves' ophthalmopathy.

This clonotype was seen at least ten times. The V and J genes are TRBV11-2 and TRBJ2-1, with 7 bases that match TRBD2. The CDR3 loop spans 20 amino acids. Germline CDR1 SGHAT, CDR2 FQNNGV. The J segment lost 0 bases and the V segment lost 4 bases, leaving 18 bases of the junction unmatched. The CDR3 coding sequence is TGTGCCAGCAGCTCTGACCCCGGGACTACACCTCATCGCTCCTACAATGAGCAGTTCTTC. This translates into CASSSDPGTTPHRSYNEQFF.

CDR3 loop: CSVEDRDRSSYEQYF. The CDR3 bases are TGCAGCGTTGAAGATCGGGACAGGAGCTCCTACGAGCAGTACTTC. V usage is TRBV29-1 and J usage is TRBJ2-7, with TRBD1 matching over 8 bases. Trimming removed 0 bases from V and 0 bases from J; junction bases left unmatched: 4. CDR1 and CDR2 from the germline V gene are SQVTM and ANQGSEA. The CDR3 length is 15 residues.

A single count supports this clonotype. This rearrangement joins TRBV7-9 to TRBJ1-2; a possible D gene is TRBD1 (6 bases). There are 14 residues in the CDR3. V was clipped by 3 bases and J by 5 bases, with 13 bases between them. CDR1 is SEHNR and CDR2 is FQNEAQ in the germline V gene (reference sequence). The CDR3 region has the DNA TGTGCCAGCAGCTTCGGGGACAAATATTATGGCTACACCTTC. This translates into CASSFGDKYYGYTF.

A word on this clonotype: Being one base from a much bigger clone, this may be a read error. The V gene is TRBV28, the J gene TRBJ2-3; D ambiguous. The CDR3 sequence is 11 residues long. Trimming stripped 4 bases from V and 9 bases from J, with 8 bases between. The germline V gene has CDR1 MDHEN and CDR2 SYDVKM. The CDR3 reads CASSSLRTQYF. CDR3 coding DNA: TGTGCCAGCAGTTCATTGCGGACGCAGTATTTT. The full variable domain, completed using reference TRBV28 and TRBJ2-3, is DVKVTQSSRYLVKRTGEKVFLECVQDMDHENMFWYRQDPGLGLRLIYFSYDVKMKEKGDIPEGYSVSREKKERFSLILESASTNQTSMYLCASSSLRTQYFGPGTRLTVL.

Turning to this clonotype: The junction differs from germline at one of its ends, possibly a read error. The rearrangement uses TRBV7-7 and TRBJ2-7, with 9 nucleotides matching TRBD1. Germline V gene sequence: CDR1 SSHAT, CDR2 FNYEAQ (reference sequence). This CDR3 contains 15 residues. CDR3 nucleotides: TGTGCTAGCAGCGGAGGGACAGGGAAAAGTAACGAGCAGTACTTC. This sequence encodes CASSGGTGKSNEQYF.

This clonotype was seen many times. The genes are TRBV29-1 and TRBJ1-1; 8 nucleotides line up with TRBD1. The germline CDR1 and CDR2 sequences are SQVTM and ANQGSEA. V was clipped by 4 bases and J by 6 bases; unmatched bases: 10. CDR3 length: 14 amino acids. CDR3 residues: CSVGPQGATPEAFF. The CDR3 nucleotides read TGCAGCGTTGGGCCGCAGGGGGCGACCCCTGAAGCTTTCTTT.

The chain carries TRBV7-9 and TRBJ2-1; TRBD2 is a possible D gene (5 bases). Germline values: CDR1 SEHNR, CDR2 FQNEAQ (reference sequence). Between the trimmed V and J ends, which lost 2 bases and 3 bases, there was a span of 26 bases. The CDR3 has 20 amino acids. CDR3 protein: CASSLFVGEVLEGYYNEQFF. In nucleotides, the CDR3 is TGTGCCAGCAGCTTATTTGTCGGGGAAGTCTTAGAAGGGTACTACAATGAGCAGTTCTTC.

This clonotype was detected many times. This CDR3 reads CASSFGASATYEQYF. The DNA of the CDR3 is TGTGCCAGCAGTTTTGGTGCATCTGCTACATACGAGCAGTACTTC. V usage is TRBV12-3 or TRBV12-4 and J usage is TRBJ2-7; D remains unclear. The CDR3 contains 15 residues. Trimming took 3 bases from V and 4 from J, leaving 16 bases between them.

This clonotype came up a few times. The CDR3 DNA sequence: TGCGCCAGCAGCCATCACAGGGGGCGAAAGGATGGCTACACCTTC. Residues: CASSHHRGRKDGYTF. The rearrangement links TRBV4-1 to TRBJ1-2; TRBD1 aligns across 9 bases. CDR1 and CDR2 (germline): MGHRA, YSYEKL. This CDR3 has 15 amino acids. V shed 3 bases, J shed 6 bases, and the junction held 8 bases outside the gene matches.

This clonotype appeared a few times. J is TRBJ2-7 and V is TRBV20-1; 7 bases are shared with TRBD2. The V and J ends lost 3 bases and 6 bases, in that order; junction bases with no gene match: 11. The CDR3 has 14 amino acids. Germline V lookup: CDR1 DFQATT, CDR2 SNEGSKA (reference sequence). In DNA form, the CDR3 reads TGCAGTGCTAGGGAGGAATATACTAGCGCCGAGCAGTACTTC. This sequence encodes CSAREEYTSAEQYF.

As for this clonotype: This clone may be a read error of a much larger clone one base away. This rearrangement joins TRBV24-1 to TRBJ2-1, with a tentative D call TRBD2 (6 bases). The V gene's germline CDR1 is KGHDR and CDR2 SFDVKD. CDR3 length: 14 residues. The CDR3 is CAASERRAYNEQFF. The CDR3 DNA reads TGTGCCGCCAGTGAGCGGAGGGCCTACAATGAGCAGTTCTTC.

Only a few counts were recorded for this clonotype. CDR3 sequence: CASSQALAGELFF. In DNA, the CDR3 is TGTGCCAGCAGCCAGGCCCTTGCCGGGGAGCTGTTTTTT. The rearrangement uses TRBV4-2 and TRBJ2-2; D ambiguous. The CDR3 covers 13 residues. V was shortened by 3 bases and J by 6 bases, with 8 bases between the two germline ends. Looked up from germline, CDR1 is LGHNA and CDR2 is YNFKEQ.

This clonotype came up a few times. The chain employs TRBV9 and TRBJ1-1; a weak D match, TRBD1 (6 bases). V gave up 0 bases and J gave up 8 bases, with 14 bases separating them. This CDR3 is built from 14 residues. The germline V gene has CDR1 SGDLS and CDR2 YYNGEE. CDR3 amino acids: CASSVGQVGFEAFF. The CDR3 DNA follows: TGTGCCAGCAGCGTAGGACAGGTGGGGTTCGAAGCTTTCTTT.

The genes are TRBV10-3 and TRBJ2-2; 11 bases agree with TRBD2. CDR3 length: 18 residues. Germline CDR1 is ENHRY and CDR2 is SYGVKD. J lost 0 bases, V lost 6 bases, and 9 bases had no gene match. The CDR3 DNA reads TGTGCCATCAGATGGGGACTAGCGGAGCCCTCGAACACCGGGGAGCTGTTTTTT. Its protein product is CAIRWGLAEPSNTGELFF.

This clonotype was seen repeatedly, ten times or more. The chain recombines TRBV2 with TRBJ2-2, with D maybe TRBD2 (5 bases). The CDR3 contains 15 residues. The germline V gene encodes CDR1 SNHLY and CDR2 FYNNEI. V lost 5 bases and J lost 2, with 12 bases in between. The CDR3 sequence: CASSISGLNTGELFF. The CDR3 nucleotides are TGTGCCAGCAGTATCAGCGGTCTAAACACCGGGGAGCTGTTTTTT.

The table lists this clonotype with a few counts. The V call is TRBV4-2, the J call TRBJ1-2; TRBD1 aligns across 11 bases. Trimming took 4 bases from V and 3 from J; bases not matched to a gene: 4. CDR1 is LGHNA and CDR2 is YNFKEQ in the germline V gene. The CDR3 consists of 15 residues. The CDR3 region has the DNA TGTGCCAGCAGCCGCCAGGGACAGGGGGACTATGGCTACACCTTC. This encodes CASSRQGQGDYGYTF.

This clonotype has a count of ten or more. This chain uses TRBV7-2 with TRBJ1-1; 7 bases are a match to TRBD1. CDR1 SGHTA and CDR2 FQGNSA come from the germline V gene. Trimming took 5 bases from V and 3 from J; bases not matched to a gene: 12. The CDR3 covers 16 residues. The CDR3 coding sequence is TGTGCCAGCAGCGCCTCCTTACAGGGGAGGGACACTGAAGCTTTCTTT. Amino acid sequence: CASSASLQGRDTEAFF.

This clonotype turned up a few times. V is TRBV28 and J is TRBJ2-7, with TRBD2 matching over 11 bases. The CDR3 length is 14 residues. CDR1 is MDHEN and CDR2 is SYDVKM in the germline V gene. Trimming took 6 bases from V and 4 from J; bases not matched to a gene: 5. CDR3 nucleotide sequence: TGTGCCAGCAGCTGGGGGACTAGCGGATACGAGCAGTACTTC. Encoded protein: CASSWGTSGYEQYF.